These 20 T cell receptor beta chains were all obtained from the same sample, sequenced in a study of CD8+ T cells in alopecia areata. Treatment given: oral pan-JAK inhibitor, 5-10 mg twice daily. Sequencing used cDNA as its template, made by extracting RNA and reverse transcribing it. Only in-frame clones appear in the TCRdb table, and some are missing; sequencing was by immunoSEQ multiplex PCR. The sample includes 170,000 or so clones, about 55% of them seen just once. Sequenced material: CD8+ T cells sorted from blood, taken at week 24, from a patient treated with tofacitinib. The receptors derive from a human donor with alopecia areata.

V gene TRBV30 combines with J gene TRBJ2-1; TRBD2 agrees at 9 bases. The CDR3 consists of 14 residues. J was trimmed by 7 bases and V by 0 bases; bases with no gene match: 4. Germline V gene lookup returns CDR1 GTSNPN and CDR2 SVGIG (reference sequence). CDR3 in DNA: TGTGCCTGGAGTGTCGCGGGGGGGAGTAATGAGCAGTTCTTC. This encodes CAWSVAGGSNEQFF.

Only a few counts were recorded for this clone. The rearrangement uses TRBV29-1 and TRBJ2-2; D may be TRBD2 (6 bases). This CDR3 is built from 15 residues. Per the germline V gene, CDR1 is SQVTM and CDR2 is ANQGSEA. Deletions cut 2 bases from V and 6 bases from J, with 16 bases between. In DNA, the CDR3 is TGCAGCGTTGAAAGGGCGGGGTTTGAGTCCGGGGAGCTGTTTTTT. Translated, it gives CSVERAGFESGELFF.

This clone was observed a few times. Other DNA sequences in this sample translate to the same CDR3. The chain combines TRBV10-2 with TRBJ1-5; D may be TRBD1 (5 bases). Trimming removed 0 bases at V and 0 bases at J, with 9 bases between. CDR3 length: 16 amino acids. The germline V gene has CDR1 WSHSY and CDR2 SAAADI. The CDR3 DNA sequence: TGCGCCAGCAGTGAGTCGCCAGGGAATAGCAATCAGCCCCAGCATTTT. This translates into CASSESPGNSNQPQHF.

The DNA of the CDR3 is TGCGCCAGCAGCCAAGTTTTAGGACAACAAGAGACCCAGTACTTC. Translated: CASSQVLGQQETQYF. This sequence joins TRBV4-3 and TRBJ2-5, with D perhaps TRBD1 (5 bases). Germline V gene sequence: CDR1 LGHNA, CDR2 YSLEER. The V end lost 1 base, the J end lost 2 bases, and 11 bases lay between the germline ends. There are 15 residues in the CDR3.

The chain links TRBV30 to TRBJ1-4; possibly TRBD1 for D (6 bases). Per the germline V gene, CDR1 is GTSNPN and CDR2 is SVGIG (reference sequence). This CDR3 is 14 amino acids long. The V and J ends lost 2 bases and 8 bases respectively, with 15 bases between them. As DNA, the CDR3 is TGTGCCTGGAGTCTAGGGGGAGGGGAAGAAAAACTGTTTTTT. It codes for CAWSLGGGEEKLFF.

The V gene is TRBV10-3, the J gene TRBJ1-2; no clear D gene. The germline CDR1 and CDR2 sequences are ENHRY and SYGVKD. V lost 0 bases to trimming and J lost 0 bases, with 11 bases between them. CDR3 length: 16 amino acids. In DNA form, the CDR3 reads TGTGCCATCAGTGAGTCACAACAGCCTCCTAACTATGGCTACACCTTC. It yields the protein CAISESQQPPNYGYTF.

In its sample, this clone was seen a few times. The gene calls are TRBV9 and TRBJ2-3, with 10 bases fitting TRBD2. Losses at the gene ends were 4 bases for V and 4 bases for J; bases not matched to a gene: 6. The CDR3 has 15 amino acids. The germline V gene has CDR1 SGDLS and CDR2 YYNGEE. Here the CDR3 DNA reads TGTGCCAGCAGCACAGCGGGGGGGCCCGCAGATACGCAGTATTTT. It translates to CASSTAGGPADTQYF.

This clone was found a few times. The chain combines TRBV30 with TRBJ1-1; D may be TRBD1 (6 bases). The V and J ends lost 0 bases and 14 bases respectively, with 13 bases between them. This CDR3 comprises 11 residues. Germline V gene sequence: CDR1 GTSNPN, CDR2 SVGIG (reference sequence). The CDR3 sequence: CAWSVLRGTFF. CDR3 DNA: TGTGCCTGGAGTGTACTAAGGGGGACCTTCTTT.

This clone came up a few times. The chain links TRBV19 to TRBJ1-1; TRBD1 agrees at 8 bases. Germline assignment: CDR1 LNHDA and CDR2 SQIVND (reference sequence). The length of the CDR3 is 12 residues. The V and J ends lost 9 bases and 7 bases, in that order; junction bases with no gene match: 7. The CDR3 sequence is CASTTGANEAFF. DNA for the CDR3: TGTGCCAGCACGACAGGGGCGAATGAAGCTTTCTTT.

This chain connects TRBV2 to TRBJ2-3; 7 nucleotides agree with TRBD1. Germline CDR1 and CDR2: SNHLY and FYNNEI. V gave up 7 bases and J gave up 4 bases; unmatched junction bases: 8. This CDR3 comprises 14 residues. The CDR3 protein is CASNEQGWSDTQYF. For the CDR3, the DNA is TGTGCCAGCAACGAACAGGGGTGGTCAGATACGCAGTATTTT.

This clone was found a few times. The chain joins TRBV9 to TRBJ2-2; perhaps TRBD1 as D (6 bases). The germline V and J ends were trimmed by 5 bases and 1 base, with 12 bases remaining between them. Germline CDR1 is SGDLS and CDR2 is YYNGEE. The CDR3 totals 15 residues. This CDR3 is CASSDTGKNTGELFF. The CDR3 DNA reads TGTGCCAGCAGTGACACAGGGAAGAACACCGGGGAGCTGTTTTTT.

The chain combines TRBV13 with TRBJ1-5, with D hard to call. Trimming removed 0 bases from V and 6 bases from J, with 6 bases in between. The CDR3 covers 13 residues. The germline gives CDR1 PRHDT, CDR2 FYEKMQ (reference sequence). CDR3 DNA: TGTGCCAGCAGCTTAGGCCTGACTCAGCCCCAGCATTTT. It encodes CASSLGLTQPQHF.

The rearrangement uses TRBV30 and TRBJ1-1; D unresolved. Germline CDR1 reads GTSNPN; CDR2 reads SVGIG (reference sequence). This CDR3 is built from 14 residues. The V gene lost 8 bases and the J gene lost 1 base, with 17 bases spanning the gap. The CDR3 loop is CAADNHGRNTEAFF. The CDR3 DNA sequence: TGTGCCGCGGATAACCACGGACGGAACACTGAAGCTTTCTTT. The full variable domain, its missing parts supplied by reference TRBV30 and TRBJ1-1, is SQTIHQWPATLVQPVGSPLSLECTVEGTSNPNLYWYRQAAGRGLQLLFYSVGIGQISSEVPQNLSASRPQDRQFILSSKKLLLSDSGFYLCAADNHGRNTEAFFGQGTRLTVV.

This clone was counted between two and nine times. The chain uses TRBV5-6 and TRBJ1-5; no firm D call. The V gene lost 4 bases and the J gene lost 4 bases, with 6 bases spanning the gap. This CDR3 contains 12 residues. CDR1 is SGHDT, CDR2 YYEEEE, per germline. CDR3: CASSTSNQPQHF. CDR3 nucleotide sequence: TGTGCCAGCAGCACTTCAAATCAGCCCCAGCATTTT.

The J gene is TRBJ1-6, the V gene TRBV7-8, with D tentatively TRBD1 (6 bases). Trimming took off 3 bases at V and 9 bases at J, with 12 bases between the two ends. Germline V gene sequence: CDR1 SGHVS, CDR2 FQNEAQ. The length of the CDR3 is 14 residues. CDR3 sequence (DNA): TGTGCCAGCAGCTTTGCAGGGGCTGGTTCACCCCTCCACTTT. Translation: CASSFAGAGSPLHF.

As for this clone: The junction and the germline gene differ at one end; a read error may be behind it. The V and J genes are TRBV7-2 and TRBJ2-1, with TRBD2 matching over 9 bases. This CDR3 region has 15 residues. Germline CDR1 reads SGHTA; CDR2 reads FQGNSA. The DNA for the CDR3 is TGTGCCAGCAGCTTCGGTGCGGGGGGGTACAATGAGAAGTTCTTC. Its translation is CASSFGAGGYNEKFF.

The chain carries TRBV9 and TRBJ1-1; no clear D gene. V lost 8 bases and J 0 bases, leaving 14 bases between the germline ends. Germline V gene data show CDR1 as SGDLS and CDR2 as YYNGEE. The CDR3 is 14 residues long. CDR3: CASNNAGVNTEAFF. CDR3 in DNA: TGTGCCAGTAACAATGCTGGGGTGAACACTGAAGCTTTCTTT.

The chain employs TRBV29-1 and TRBJ1-2; 9 bases align to TRBD1. This CDR3 is built from 12 residues. CDR1 and CDR2 from the germline V gene are SQVTM and ANQGSEA. V was clipped by 7 bases and J by 8 bases; unmatched bases: 8. CDR3 loop: CSDSGTGPGYTF. CDR3 bases: TGCAGCGATTCCGGGACAGGGCCCGGCTACACCTTC.

This chain connects TRBV9 to TRBJ1-5; D is unclear. Germline V gives CDR1 SGDLS, CDR2 YYNGEE. Trimming removed 5 bases at V and 1 base at J, with 7 bases between. This CDR3 spans 13 amino acids. The CDR3 DNA follows: TGTGCCAGCAGTCGGTCGAGCAATCAGCCCCAGCATTTT. Its translation: CASSRSSNQPQHF. Supplemented by reference TRBV9 and TRBJ1-5, the full variable domain reads DSGVTQTPKHLITATGQRVTLRCSPRSGDLSVYWYQQSLDQGLQFLIQYYNGEERAKGNILERFSAQQFPDLHSELNLSSLELGDSALYFCASSRSSNQPQHFGDGTRLSIL.

V is TRBV5-6 and J is TRBJ1-1; D is undetermined. The CDR3 spans 13 residues. The germline V and J ends were trimmed by 0 bases and 4 bases, with 7 bases remaining between them. Germline values: CDR1 SGHDT, CDR2 YYEEEE. CDR3 DNA sequence: TGTGCCAGCAGCTTGGTCGGGTTCACTGAAGCTTTCTTT. Its protein product is CASSLVGFTEAFF.